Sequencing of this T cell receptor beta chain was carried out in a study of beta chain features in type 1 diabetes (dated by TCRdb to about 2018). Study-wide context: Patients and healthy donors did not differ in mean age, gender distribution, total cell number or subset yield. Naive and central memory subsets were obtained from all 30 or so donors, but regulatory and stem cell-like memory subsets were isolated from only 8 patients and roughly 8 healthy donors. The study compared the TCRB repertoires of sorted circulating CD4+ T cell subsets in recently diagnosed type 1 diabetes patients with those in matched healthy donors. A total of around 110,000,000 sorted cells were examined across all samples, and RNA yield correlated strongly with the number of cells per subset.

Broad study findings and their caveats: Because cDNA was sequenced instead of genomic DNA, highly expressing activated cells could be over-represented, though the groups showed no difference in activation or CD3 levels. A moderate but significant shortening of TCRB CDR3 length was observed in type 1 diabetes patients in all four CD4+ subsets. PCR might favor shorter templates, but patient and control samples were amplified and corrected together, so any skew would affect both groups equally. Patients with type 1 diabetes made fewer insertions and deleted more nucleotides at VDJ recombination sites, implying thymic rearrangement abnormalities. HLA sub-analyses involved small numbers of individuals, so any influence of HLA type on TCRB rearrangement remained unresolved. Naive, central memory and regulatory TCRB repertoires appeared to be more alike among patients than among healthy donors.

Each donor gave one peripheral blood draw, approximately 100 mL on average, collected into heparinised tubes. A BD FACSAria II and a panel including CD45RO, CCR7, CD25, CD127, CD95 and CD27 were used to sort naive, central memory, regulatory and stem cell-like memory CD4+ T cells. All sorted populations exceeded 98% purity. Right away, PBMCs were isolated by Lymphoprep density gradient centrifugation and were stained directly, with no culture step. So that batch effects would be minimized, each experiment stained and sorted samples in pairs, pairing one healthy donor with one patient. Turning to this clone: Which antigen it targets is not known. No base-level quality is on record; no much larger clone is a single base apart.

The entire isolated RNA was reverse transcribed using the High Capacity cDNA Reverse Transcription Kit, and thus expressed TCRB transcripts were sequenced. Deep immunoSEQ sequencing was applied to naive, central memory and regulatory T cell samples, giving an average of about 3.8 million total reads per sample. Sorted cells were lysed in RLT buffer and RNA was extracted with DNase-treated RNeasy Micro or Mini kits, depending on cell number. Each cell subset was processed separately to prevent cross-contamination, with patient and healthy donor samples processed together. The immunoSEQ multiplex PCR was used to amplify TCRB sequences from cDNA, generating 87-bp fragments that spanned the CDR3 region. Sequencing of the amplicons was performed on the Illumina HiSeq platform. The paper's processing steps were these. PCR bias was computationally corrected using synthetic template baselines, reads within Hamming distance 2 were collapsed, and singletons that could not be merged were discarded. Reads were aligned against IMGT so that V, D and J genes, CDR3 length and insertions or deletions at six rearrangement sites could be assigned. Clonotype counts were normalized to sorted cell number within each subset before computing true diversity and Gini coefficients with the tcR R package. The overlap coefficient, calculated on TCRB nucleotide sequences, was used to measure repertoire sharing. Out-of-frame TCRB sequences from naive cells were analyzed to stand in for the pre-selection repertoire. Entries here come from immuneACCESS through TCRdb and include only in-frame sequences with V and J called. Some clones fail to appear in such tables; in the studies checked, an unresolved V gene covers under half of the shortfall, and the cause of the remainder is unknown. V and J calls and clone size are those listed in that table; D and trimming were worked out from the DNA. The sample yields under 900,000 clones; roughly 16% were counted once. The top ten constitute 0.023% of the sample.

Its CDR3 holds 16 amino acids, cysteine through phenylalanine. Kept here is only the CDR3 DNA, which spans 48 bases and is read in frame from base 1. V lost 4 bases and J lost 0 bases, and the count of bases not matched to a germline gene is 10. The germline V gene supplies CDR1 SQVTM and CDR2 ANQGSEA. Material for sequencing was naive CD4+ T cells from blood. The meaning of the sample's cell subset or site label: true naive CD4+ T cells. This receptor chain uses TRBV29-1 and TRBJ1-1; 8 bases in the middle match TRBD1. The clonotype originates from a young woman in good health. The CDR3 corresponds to CSVGGRGHLMNTEAFF. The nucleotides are TGCAGCGTTGGTGGCAGGGGGCATTTGATGAACACTGAAGCTTTCTTT.